Listed below are T cell receptor beta chains from one sample, sequenced in a study of post-analysis software for immune sequencing data. TCRdb reanalysed the PCR reads using MiXCR and keeps one entry per CDR3 protein. The data contain hundreds of thousands of distinct CDR3 sequences, more than 50% of them singletons. Sequenced material: blood. The receptors originated from a girl aged 2 to 9 with multiple sclerosis. CDR3s leave out the opening cysteine and the closing phenylalanine or tryptophan.

V gene | CDR3 length | CDR3 protein
TRBV27 | 12 | ASSKRGVVNEQF
TRBV29-1 | 11 | SVERDPGVGYT
TRBV30 | 13 | AWSVGDRSTDTQY
TRBV27 | 13 | ASSRELGFTDTQY
TRBV29-1 | 12 | SAPASGRPNEQF
TRBV30 | 13 | AWSVMGQGGNEQF
TRBV12-3/TRBV12-4 | 10 | ASTLQGRGYT
TRBV24-1 | 13 | ATKDGPSAAQPQH
TRBV10-2 | 11 | ASSEFWNYEQY
TRBV6-2/TRBV6-3 | 13 | ASSTIGGLGSEQY
TRBV28 | 14 | ASSLHIQGANQPQH
TRBV7-9 | 13 | ASSLGQGQSSEQF
TRBV3-1 | 15 | ASSQDRLAGITDTQY
TRBV29-1 | 11 | SVEYSGQETQY
TRBV29-1 | 11 | SVKAGGGHEQY
TRBV7-2 | 12 | ASSLVPTTNEQF
TRBV6-6 | 12 | ASRETVDIYGYT
TRBV5-1 | 12 | ASSYGRISYEQY
TRBV24-1 | 13 | ATSEGSLTRDTQY
TRBV5-1 | 12 | ASSLDATSGEQF
TRBV4-3 | 13 | ASSQRFPDTDTQY
TRBV15 | 14 | ATSRERDYGANVLT
TRBV6-5 | 11 | ASTPLGYTEAF
TRBV5-5 | 14 | ASSLKRETGFYGYT
TRBV7-2 | 11 | ASSPRAGETQY
TRBV29-1 | 10 | SVEGRPYEQY
TRBV7-9 | 13 | ASSPGTGDLDEQY
TRBV9 | 13 | AGSSRDRGSYEQY
TRBV29-1 | 11 | SFGQGNTDTQY
TRBV5-1 | 12 | ASSSSPIQEKLF
TRBV29-1 | 10 | SVDPGVDEQF
TRBV12-3/TRBV12-4 | 10 | ASRAGAHEQY
TRBV4-3 | 13 | ASSHRQGTKNIQY
TRBV7-9 | 13 | ASSLERGAAVGYT
TRBV3-1 | 9 | ASSRKDTQY
TRBV7-3 | 13 | ASSLGGHQTGGYT